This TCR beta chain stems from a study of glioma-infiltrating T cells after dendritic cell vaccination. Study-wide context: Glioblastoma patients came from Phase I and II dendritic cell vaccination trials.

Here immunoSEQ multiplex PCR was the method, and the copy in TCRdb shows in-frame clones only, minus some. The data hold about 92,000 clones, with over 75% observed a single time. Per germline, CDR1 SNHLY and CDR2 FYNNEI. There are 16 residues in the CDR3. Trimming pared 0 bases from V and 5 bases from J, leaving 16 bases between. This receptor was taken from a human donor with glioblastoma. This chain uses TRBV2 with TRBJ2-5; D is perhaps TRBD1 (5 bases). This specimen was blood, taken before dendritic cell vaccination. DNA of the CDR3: TGTGCCAGCAGTGAAGCTTTGAACATGGGGCGGGAGACCCAGTACTTC. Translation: CASSEALNMGRETQYF.